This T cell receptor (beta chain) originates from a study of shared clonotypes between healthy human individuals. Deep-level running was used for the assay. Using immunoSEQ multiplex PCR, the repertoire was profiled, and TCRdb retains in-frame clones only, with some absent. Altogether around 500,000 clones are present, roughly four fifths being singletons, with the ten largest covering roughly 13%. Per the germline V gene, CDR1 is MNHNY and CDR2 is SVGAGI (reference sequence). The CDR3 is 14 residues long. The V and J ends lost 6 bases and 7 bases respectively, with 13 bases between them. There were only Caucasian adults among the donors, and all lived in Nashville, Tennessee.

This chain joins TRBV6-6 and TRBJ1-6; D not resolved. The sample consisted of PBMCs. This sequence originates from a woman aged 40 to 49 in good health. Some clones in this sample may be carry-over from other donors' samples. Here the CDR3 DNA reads TGTGCCAGCAGAAAGGCGGGCGGGAATTCACCCCTCCACTTT. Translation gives CASRKAGGNSPLHF.